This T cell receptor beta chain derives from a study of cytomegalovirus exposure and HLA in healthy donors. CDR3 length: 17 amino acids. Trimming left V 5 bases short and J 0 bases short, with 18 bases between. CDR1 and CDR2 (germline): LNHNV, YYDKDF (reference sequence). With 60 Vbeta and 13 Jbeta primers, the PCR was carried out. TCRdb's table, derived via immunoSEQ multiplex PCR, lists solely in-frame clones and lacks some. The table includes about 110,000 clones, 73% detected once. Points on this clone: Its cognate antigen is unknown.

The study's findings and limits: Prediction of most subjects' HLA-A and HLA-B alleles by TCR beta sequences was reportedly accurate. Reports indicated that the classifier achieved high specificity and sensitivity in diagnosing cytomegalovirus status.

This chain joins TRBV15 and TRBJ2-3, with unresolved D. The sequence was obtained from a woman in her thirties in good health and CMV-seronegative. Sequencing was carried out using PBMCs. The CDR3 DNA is TGTGCCACCAGCGTCCCGCGGCAGCGCTCTAGCACAGATACGCAGTATTTT. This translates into CATSVPRQRSSTDTQYF.